This TCR beta chain was sequenced in a study of T cell changes during pregnancy in multiple sclerosis. V was clipped by 2 bases and J by 8 bases; unmatched bases: 4. CDR3 length: 13 residues. CDR1 is SGHNT and CDR2 is YENEEA in the germline V gene. The repertoire was sequenced with immunoSEQ multiplex PCR; TCRdb's copy has only in-frame clones and lacks some. The sample lists roughly 38,000 clones, 90% to 95% occurring once. This chain joins TRBV11-3 and TRBJ1-1, with 8 bases identical to TRBD1. The source of this sequence is a female donor with multiple sclerosis, enrolled in a pregnancy study. The sample consisted of CD8+ T cells from peripheral blood mononuclear cells, taken in the third trimester of pregnancy. CDR3 amino acids: CASSLTGDREAFF. The DNA for the CDR3 is TGTGCCAGCAGCTTAACCGGGGACAGGGAAGCTTTCTTT.